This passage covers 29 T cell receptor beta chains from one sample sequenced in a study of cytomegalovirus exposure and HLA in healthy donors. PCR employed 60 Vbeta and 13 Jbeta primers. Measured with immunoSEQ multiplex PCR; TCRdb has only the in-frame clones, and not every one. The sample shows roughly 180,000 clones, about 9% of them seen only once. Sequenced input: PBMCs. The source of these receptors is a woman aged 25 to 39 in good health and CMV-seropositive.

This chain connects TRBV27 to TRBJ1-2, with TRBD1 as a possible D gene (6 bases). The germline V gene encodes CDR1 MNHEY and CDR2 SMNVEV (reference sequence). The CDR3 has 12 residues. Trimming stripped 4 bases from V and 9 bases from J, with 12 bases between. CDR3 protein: CASSSRGKRYTF. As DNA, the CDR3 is TGTGCCAGCAGTTCCAGGGGCAAGCGCTACACCTTC.

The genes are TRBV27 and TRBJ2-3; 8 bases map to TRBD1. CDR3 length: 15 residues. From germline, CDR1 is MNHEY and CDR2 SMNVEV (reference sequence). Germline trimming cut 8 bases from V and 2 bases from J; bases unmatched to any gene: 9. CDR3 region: CASAGQGPFTDTQYF. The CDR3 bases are TGTGCCAGCGCTGGACAGGGTCCTTTCACAGATACGCAGTATTTT.

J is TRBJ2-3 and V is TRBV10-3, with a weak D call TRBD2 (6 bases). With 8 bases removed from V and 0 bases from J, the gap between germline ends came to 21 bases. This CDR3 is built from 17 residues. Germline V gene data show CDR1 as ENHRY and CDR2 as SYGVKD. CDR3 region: CAIGGAALGGSTDTQYF. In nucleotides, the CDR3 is TGTGCCATCGGCGGAGCGGCCCTGGGGGGTAGCACAGATACGCAGTATTTT.

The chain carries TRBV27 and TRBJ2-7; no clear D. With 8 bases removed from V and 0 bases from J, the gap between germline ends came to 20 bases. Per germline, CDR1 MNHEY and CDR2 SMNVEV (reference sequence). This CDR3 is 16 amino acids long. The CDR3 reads CASSVSAFLSSYEQYF. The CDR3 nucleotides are TGTGCCAGCTCCGTCAGCGCCTTTTTGAGCTCCTACGAGCAGTACTTC.

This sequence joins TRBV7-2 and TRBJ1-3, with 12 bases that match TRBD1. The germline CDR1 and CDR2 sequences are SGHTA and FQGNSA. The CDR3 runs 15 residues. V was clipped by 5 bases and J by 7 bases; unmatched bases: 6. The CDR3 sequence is CASSRDRGHGNTIYF. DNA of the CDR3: TGTGCCAGCAGCCGGGACAGGGGGCACGGGAACACCATATATTTT.

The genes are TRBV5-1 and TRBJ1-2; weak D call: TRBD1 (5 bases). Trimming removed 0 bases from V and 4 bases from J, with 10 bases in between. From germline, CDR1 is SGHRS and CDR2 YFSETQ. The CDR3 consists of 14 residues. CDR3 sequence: CASSLAAGFYGYTF. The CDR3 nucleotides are TGCGCCAGCAGCTTGGCCGCAGGGTTCTATGGCTACACCTTC.

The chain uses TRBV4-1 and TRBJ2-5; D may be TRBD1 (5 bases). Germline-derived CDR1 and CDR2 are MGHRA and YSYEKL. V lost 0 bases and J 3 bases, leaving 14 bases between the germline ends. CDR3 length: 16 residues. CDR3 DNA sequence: TGCGCCAGCAGCCAAGATTACAATGGGGCCGAAGAGACCCAGTACTTC. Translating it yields CASSQDYNGAEETQYF.

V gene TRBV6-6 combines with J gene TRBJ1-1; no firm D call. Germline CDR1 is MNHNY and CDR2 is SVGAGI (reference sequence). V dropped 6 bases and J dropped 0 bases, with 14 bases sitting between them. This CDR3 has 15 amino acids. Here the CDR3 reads CASSLTAGMNTEAFF. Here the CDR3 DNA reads TGTGCCAGCAGCCTTACGGCGGGAATGAACACTGAAGCTTTCTTT.

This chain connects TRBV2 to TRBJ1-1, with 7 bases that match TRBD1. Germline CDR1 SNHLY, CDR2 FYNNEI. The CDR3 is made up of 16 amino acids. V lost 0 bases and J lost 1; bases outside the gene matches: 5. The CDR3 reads CASSEAGGQTNTEAFF. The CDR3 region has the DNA TGTGCCAGCAGTGAAGCGGGGGGACAGACGAACACTGAAGCTTTCTTT.

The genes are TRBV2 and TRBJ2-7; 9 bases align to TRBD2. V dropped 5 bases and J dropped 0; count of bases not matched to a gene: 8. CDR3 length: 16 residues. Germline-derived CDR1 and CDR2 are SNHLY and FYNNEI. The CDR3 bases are TGTGCCAGCAGTTTAAGTAGACTAGCGGCCTCCTACGAGCAGTACTTC. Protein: CASSLSRLAASYEQYF.

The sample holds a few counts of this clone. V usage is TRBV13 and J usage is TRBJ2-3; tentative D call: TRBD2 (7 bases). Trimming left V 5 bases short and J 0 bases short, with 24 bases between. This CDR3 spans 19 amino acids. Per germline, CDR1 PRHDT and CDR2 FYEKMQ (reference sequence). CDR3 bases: TGTGCCAGCAGCCTGGGGACTCCTTACGGGGGGCCTAGCACAGATACGCAGTATTTT. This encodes CASSLGTPYGGPSTDTQYF.

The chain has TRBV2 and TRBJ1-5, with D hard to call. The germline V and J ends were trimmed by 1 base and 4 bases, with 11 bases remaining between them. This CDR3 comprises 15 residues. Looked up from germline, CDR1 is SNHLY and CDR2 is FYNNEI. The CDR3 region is CASSEDGQMNQPQHF. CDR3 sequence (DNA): TGTGCCAGCAGTGAAGATGGGCAGATGAATCAGCCCCAGCATTTT.

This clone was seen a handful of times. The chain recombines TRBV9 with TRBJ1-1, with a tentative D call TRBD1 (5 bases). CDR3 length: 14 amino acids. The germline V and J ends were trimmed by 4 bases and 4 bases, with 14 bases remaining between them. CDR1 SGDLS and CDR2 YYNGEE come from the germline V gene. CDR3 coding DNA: TGTGCCAGCAGCCCCCCAGGGCTCGGCACTGAAGCTTTCTTT. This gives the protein CASSPPGLGTEAFF.

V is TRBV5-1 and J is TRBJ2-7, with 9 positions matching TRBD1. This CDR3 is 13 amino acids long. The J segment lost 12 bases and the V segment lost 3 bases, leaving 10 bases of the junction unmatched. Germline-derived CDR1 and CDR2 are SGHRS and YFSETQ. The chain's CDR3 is CASSSGTGSRGYF. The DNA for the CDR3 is TGCGCCAGCAGCTCCGGGACAGGGTCCCGAGGGTACTTC.

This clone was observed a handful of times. This CDR3 reads CASSYRRQGYYGYTF. The DNA for the CDR3 is TGTGCCAGCAGTTACCGAAGACAGGGCTACTATGGCTACACCTTC. V is TRBV6-5 and J is TRBJ1-2; 7 bases are shared with TRBD1. The CDR3 covers 15 residues. Germline V gene sequence: CDR1 MNHEY, CDR2 SVGAGI. The ends lost 2 bases at V and 3 bases at J; junction bases unmatched: 6.

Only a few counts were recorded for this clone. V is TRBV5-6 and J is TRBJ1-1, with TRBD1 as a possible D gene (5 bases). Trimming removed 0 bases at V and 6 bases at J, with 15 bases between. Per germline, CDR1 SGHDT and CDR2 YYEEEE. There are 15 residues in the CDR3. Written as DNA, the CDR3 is TGTGCCAGCAGCTTGGGTGCGAGGGAGGGGCCTGAAGCTTTCTTT. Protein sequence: CASSLGAREGPEAFF.

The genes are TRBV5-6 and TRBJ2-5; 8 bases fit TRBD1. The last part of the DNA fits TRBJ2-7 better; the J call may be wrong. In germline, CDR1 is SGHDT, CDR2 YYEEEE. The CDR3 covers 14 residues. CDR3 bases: TGTGCCAGCAGCTTCTTACAGGGGGACTACGAGCAGTACTTC. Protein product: CASSFLQGDYEQYF.

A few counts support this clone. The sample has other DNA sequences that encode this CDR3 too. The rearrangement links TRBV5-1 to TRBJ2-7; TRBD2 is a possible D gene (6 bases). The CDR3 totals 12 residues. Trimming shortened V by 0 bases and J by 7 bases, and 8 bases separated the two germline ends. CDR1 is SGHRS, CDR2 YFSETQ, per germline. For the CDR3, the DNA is TGCGCCAGCAGCTTGGGAGGAGGGGAGCAGTACTTC. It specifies CASSLGGGEQYF.

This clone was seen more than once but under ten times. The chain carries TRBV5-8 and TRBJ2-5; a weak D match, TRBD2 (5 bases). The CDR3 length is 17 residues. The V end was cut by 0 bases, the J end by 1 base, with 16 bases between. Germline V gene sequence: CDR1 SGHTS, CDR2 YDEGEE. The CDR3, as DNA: TGTGCCAGCAGCTTGGTGGTGCGGGCAGTATTCCAAGAGACCCAGTACTTC. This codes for CASSLVVRAVFQETQYF.

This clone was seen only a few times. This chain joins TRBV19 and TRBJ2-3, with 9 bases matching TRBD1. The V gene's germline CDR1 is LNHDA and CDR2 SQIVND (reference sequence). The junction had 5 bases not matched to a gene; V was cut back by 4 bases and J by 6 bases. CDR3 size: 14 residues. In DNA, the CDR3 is TGTGCCAGTAGTAGAACAGGGGGCGCGGATACGCAGTATTTT. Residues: CASSRTGGADTQYF.

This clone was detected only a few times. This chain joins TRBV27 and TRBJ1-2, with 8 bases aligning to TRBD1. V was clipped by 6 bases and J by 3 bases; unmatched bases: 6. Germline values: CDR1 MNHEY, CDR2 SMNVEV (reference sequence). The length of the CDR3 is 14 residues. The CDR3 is CASSGQGFDYGYTF. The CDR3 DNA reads TGTGCCAGCAGCGGACAGGGTTTTGACTATGGCTACACCTTC.

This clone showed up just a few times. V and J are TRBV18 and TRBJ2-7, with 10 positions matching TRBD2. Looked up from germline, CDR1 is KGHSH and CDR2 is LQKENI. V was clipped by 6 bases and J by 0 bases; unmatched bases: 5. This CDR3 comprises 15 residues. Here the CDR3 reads CASSPGTSASYEQYF. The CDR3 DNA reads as TGTGCCAGCTCCCCCGGGACTAGCGCCTCCTACGAGCAGTACTTC.

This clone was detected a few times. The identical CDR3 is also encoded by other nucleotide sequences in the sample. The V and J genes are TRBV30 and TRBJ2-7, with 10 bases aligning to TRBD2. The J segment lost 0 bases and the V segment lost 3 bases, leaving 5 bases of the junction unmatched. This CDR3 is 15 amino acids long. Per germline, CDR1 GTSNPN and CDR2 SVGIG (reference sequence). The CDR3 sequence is CAWRRTSGTSYEQYF. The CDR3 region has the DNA TGTGCCTGGAGGCGGACTAGCGGCACCTCCTACGAGCAGTACTTC.

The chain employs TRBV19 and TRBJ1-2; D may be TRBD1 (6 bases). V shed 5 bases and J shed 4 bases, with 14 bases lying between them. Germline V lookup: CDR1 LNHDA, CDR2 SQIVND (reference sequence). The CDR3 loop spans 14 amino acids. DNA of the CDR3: TGTGCCAGTAGTTTGACAGGAAACCTCTATGGCTACACCTTC. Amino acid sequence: CASSLTGNLYGYTF.

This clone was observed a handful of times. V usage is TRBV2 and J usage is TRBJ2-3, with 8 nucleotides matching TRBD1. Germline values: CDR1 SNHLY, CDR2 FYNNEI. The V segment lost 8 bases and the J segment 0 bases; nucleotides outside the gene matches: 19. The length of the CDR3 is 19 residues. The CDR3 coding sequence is TGTGCCAGCGGGATCTCTCGGGACAGGTTACACGAGAGCACAGATACGCAGTATTTT. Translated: CASGISRDRLHESTDTQYF.

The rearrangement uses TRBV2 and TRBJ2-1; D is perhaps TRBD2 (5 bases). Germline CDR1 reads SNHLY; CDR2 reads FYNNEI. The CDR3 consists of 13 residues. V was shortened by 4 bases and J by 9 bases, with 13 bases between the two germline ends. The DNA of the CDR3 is TGTGCCAGCAGTGGTTCGGGATCCAGTGAGCAGTTCTTC. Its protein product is CASSGSGSSEQFF.

This CDR3 is CASSPTGGNEQFF. CDR3 DNA sequence: TGTGCCAGCAGCCCAACAGGGGGGAATGAGCAGTTCTTC. V is TRBV7-3 and J is TRBJ2-1, with TRBD1 matching over 8 bases. In germline, CDR1 is SGHTA, CDR2 FQGTGA. There are 13 residues in the CDR3. Losses at the gene ends were 5 bases for V and 7 bases for J; bases not matched to a gene: 4.

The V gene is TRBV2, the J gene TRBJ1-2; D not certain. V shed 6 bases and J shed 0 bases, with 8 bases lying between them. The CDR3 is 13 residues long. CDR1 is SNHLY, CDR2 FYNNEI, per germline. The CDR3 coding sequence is TGTGCCAGCAGAAACGCAGCTAACTATGGCTACACCTTC. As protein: CASRNAANYGYTF.

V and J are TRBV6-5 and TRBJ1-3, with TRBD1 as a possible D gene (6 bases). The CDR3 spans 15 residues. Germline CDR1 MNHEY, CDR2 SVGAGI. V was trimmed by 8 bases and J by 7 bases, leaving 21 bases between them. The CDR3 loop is CASATGDARSNTIYF. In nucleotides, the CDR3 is TGTGCCAGCGCGACAGGAGACGCGCGTTCGAACACCATATATTTT.